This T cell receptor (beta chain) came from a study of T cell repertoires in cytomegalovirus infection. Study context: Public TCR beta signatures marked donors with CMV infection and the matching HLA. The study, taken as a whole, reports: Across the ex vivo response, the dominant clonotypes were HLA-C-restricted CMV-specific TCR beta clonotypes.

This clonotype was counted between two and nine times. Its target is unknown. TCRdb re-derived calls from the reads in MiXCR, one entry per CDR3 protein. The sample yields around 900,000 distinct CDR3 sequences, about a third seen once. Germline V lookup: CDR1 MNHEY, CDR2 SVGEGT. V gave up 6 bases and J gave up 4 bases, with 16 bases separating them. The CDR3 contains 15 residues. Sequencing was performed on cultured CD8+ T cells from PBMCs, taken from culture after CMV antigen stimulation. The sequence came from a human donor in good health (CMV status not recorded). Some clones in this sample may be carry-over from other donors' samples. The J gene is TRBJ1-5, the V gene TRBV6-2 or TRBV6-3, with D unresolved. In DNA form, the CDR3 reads TGTGCCAGCAGAGAATCTCTTGTGGGTAATCAGCCCCAGCATTTT. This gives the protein CASRESLVGNQPQHF.